This entry describes one T cell receptor (beta chain). Its cognate antigen is unknown. V was trimmed by 4 bases and J by 5 bases, leaving 9 bases between them. The CDR3 spans 13 residues. In germline, CDR1 is LGHNA, CDR2 YSLEER. The sample comes from a study of T cell responses to AZD1222 COVID-19 vaccine. General study results and limits: Breadth and depth of Spike-specific TCRs rose after two AZD1222 doses. Every sample of the repertoires postdated the peak T cell response. Nearly half of spike-specific TCRs reportedly target variant regions that are unmutated in the B.1.351 and B.1.1.7 variants.

The repertoire was sequenced with immunoSEQ multiplex PCR; TCRdb's copy has only in-frame clones and lacks some. This table has fewer than 200,000 clones, approximately 94% appearing once. The sequence came from an adult who received the AZD1222 COVID-19 vaccine. The chain recombines TRBV4-3 with TRBJ1-5; D is unresolved. This specimen consisted of peripheral blood, obtained 28 days after the second AZD1222 dose. In nucleotides, the CDR3 is TGCGCCAGCAGCCTAGGTAGACATCAGCCCCAGCATTTT. This gives the protein CASSLGRHQPQHF.